What follows is one T cell receptor beta chain and its context. The antigen remains undetermined. The germline gene is not matched at one end of the junction; a read error may be the cause. The CDR3 is 16 amino acids. CDR1 KGHSH and CDR2 LQKENI come from the germline V gene. This sample is part of a study of regulatory T cells in long-lasting Graves disease. Study-level information: Over 5 years on antithyroid drugs plus positive TSH receptor antibodies marked Graves' disease as persistent. Study findings and constraints: New patients shared around 980 public clonotypes, and persistent patients shared more, with about 2,500.

Stated time point: persistent/refractory GD, antithyroid drugs over 5 years with positive TRAb. RNA extracted from PBMCs served as the sequencing template. Investigators prepared the TCR beta libraries by applying iRepertoire HTBI primers and Arm-PCR of CDR3 regions. How the authors handled the data: Samples collectively showed around 56 TRBV and around 15 TRBJ segments. Each CDR3 protein is one row after TCRdb ran MiXCR on the multiplex PCR reads. TCRdb's processing, not the authors' own work, is the source of the V and J calls. The sample includes some 300,000 distinct CDR3 sequences, 20% to 25% seen only once; the top ten take 45% to 70%.

The clonotype originates from a female donor with Graves disease. The chain joins TRBV18 to TRBJ1-1, with D unresolved. This specimen was peripheral blood mononuclear cells (PBMCs), taken when the disease was refractory, from a patient treated with antithyroid drugs. The CDR3 region is CASSPPVPQKNTEAYF. In nucleotides, the CDR3 is TGTGCCAGCTCACCACCGGTTCCACAAAAGAACACTGAAGCTTACTTT.